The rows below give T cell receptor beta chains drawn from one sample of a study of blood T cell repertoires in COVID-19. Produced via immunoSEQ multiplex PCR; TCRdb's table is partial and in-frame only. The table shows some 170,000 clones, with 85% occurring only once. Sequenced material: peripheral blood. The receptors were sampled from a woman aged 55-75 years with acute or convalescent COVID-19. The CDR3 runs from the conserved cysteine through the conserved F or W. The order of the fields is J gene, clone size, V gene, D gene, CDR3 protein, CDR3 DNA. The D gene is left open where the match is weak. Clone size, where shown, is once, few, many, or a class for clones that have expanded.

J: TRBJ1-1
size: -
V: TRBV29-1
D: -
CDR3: CSVESGGNTEAFF
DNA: TGCAGCGTTGAAAGCGGGGGGAACACTGAAGCTTTCTTT

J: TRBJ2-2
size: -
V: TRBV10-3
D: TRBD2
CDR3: CAISESGGSNTGELFF
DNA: TGTGCCATCAGTGAGTCGGGGGGGTCGAACACCGGGGAGCTGTTTTTT

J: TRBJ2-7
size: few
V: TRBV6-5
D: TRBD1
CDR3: CASRPGGHPSYEQYF
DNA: TGTGCCAGCAGGCCAGGGGGCCATCCCTCCTACGAGCAGTACTTC

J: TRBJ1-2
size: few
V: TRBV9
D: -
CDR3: CASSALRDHGRGYGYTF
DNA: TGTGCCAGCAGCGCCTTACGCGACCACGGTAGGGGGTATGGCTACACCTTC

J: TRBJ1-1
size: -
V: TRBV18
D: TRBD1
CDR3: CASSPPTGVNTEAFF
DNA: TGTGCCAGCTCACCACCCACAGGGGTGAACACTGAAGCTTTCTTT

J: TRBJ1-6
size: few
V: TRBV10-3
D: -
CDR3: CAISDRGTGNSPLHF
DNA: TGTGCCATCAGTGATCGGGGGACGGGGAATTCACCCCTCCACTTT

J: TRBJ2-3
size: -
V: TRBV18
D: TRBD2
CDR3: CASSPQRAGEDTQYF
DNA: TGTGCCAGCTCACCACAGAGAGCGGGAGAAGATACGCAGTATTTT

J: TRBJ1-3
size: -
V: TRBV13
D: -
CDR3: CASSLGRRGSSGNTIYF
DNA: TGTGCCAGCAGCTTAGGCCGAAGGGGCAGCTCTGGAAACACCATATATTTT

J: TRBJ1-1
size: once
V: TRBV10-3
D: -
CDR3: CAIDWGDGTEAFF
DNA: TGTGCCATTGATTGGGGGGATGGGACTGAAGCTTTCTTT

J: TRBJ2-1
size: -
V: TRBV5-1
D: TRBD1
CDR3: CASSLGGTVYNEQFF
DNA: TGCGCCAGCAGCTTGGGGGGGACAGTTTACAATGAGCAGTTCTTC

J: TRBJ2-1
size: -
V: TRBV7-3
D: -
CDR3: CASSTYGGINEQFF
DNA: TGTGCCAGCAGTACCTATGGCGGGATCAATGAGCAGTTCTTC

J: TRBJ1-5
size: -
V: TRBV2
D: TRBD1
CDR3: CASSRKRTGGAIYQPQHF
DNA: TGTGCCAGCAGTCGCAAGAGGACAGGGGGCGCGATCTACCAGCCCCAGCATTTT

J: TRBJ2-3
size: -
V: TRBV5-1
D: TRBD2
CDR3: CASTTGGPVDTQYF
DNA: TGCGCCAGCACAACGGGAGGGCCGGTAGATACGCAGTATTTT

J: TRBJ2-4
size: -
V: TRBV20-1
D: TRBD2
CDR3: CSATGGNIQYF
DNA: TGCAGTGCCACGGGAGGAAACATTCAGTACTTC

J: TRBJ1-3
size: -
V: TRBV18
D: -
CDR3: CASSPEEGNTIYF
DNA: TGTGCCAGCTCACCTGAGGAGGGAAACACCATATATTTT